This T cell receptor beta chain was sequenced for a study of blood T cell repertoires in COVID-19. About the research overall: The cDNA or gDNA used as material had been derived from T cells, B-cell-depleted T cells, or PBMCs.

Germline V gene data show CDR1 as MNHEY and CDR2 as SMNVEV (reference sequence). V lost 0 bases and J 0 bases, leaving 8 bases between the germline ends. This CDR3 spans 15 amino acids. Produced via immunoSEQ multiplex PCR; TCRdb's table is partial and in-frame only. The table includes roughly 52,000 clones, 70% to 85% detected once. This sequence was found in a man aged 80 or over with COVID-19, enrolled during active disease. The chain links TRBV27 to TRBJ1-1; possibly TRBD1 for D (5 bases). The sample consisted of peripheral blood. CDR3 bases: TGTGCCAGCAGTTTATCGGGGACTTTGAACACTGAAGCTTTCTTT. Protein sequence: CASSLSGTLNTEAFF.